Presented here are 3 T cell receptor beta chains from one specimen sequenced in a study of long-term antiretroviral therapy in people with HIV (dated by TCRdb to the early 2020s). The immunoSEQ hsTCRB v3.0 assay was used at survey level resolution for TRB variable region sequencing. The table comes from immuneACCESS by way of TCRdb, which keeps in-frame sequences with V and J called. Part of the clones is missing from these tables; in studies checked, under half for an unresolved V gene and the rest for unknown reasons. For this sample the table gives 42,000 or so clones, of which approximately 86% were detected only once. Around 5% of the sample rests with the top ten. This specimen consisted of unsorted PBMCs, obtained 0.1 years before starting antiretroviral therapy. Receptors were obtained from a woman aged 50 to 60 with HIV.

V is TRBV6-4 and J is TRBJ2-7; D uncertain. CDR1 MRHNA and CDR2 SNTAGT come from the germline V gene. This CDR3 contains 14 residues. Trimming pared 2 bases from V and 4 bases from J, leaving 12 bases between. This chain's CDR3 is CASSDAYTYYEQYF. CDR3 sequence (DNA): TGTGCCAGCAGTGACGCTTACACATATTACGAGCAGTACTTC.

The chain joins TRBV5-6 to TRBJ1-2; D unresolved. With 2 bases removed from V and 0 bases from J, the gap between germline ends came to 8 bases. The CDR3 runs to 14 residues. Germline assignment: CDR1 SGHDT and CDR2 YYEEEE. For the CDR3, the DNA is TGTGCCAGCAGCTTCAGCTCTTCTAACTATGGCTACACCTTC. Its protein product is CASSFSSSNYGYTF.

This rearrangement joins TRBV29-1 to TRBJ1-1, with D uncertain. CDR3 size: 13 residues. Germline CDR1 reads SQVTM; CDR2 reads ANQGSEA. Trimming took 7 bases from V and 1 from J, leaving 13 bases between them. The DNA of the CDR3 is TGCAGCGCCGTGGCCCGGGGGAACACTGAAGCTTTCTTT. It is translated as CSAVARGNTEAFF. The whole variable domain, remainder taken from reference TRBV29-1 and TRBJ1-1, is SAVISQKPSRDICQRGTSLTIQCQVDSQVTMMFWYRQQPGQSLTLIATANQGSEATYESGFVIDKFPISRPNLTFSTLTVSNMSPEDSSIYLCSAVARGNTEAFFGQGTRLTVV.